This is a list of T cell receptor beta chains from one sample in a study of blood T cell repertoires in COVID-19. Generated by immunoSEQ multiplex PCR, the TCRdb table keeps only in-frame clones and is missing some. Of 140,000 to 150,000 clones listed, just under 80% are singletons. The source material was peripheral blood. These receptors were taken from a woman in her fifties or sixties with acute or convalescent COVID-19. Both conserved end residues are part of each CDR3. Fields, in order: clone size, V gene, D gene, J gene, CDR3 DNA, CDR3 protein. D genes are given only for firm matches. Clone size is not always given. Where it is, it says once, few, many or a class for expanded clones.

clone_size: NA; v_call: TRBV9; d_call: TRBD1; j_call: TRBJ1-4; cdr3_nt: TGTGCCAGCAGCGTAGGATTAGGGACAGGGACTGAAAAACTGTTTTTT; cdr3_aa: CASSVGLGTGTEKLFF
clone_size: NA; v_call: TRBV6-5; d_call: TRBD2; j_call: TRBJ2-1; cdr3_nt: TGTGCCAGCAGTTACTCGGTACTAGCGGGGAATGAGCAGTTCTTC; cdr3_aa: CASSYSVLAGNEQFF
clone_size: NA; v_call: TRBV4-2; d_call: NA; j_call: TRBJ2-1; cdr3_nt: TGTGCCAGCAGCCAAGTTGACCTCAATAGCTATGAGCAGTTCTTC; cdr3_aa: CASSQVDLNSYEQFF
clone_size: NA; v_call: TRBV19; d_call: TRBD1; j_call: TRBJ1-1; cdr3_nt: TGTGCCAGTAGTAGGACAGGGGGCCCCACTGAAGCTTTCTTT; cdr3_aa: CASSRTGGPTEAFF
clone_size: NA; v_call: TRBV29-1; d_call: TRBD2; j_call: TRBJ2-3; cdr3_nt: TGCAGCGCCGCTCGAGCGGGGGGAGGATATACGCAGTATTTT; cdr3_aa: CSAARAGGGYTQYF
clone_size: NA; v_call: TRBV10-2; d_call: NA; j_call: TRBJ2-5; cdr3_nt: TGCGCCACGAAACGAGGGCCCTGGGAGACCCAGTACTTC; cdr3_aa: CATKRGPWETQYF
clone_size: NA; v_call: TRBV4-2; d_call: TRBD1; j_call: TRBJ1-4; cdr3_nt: TGTGCCAGCAGCCCCAGGGGGCGCGGCACTAATGAAAAACTGTTTTTT; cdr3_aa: CASSPRGRGTNEKLFF
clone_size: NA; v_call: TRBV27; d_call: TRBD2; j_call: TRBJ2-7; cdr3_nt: TGTGCCAGCAGTTTACTGGCGGGAGTGGCCTACGAGCAGTACTTC; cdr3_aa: CASSLLAGVAYEQYF
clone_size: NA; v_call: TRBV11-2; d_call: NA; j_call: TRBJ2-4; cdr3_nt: TGTGCCAGCAGCGGCGGAATCAAAAACATTCAGTACTTC; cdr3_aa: CASSGGIKNIQYF
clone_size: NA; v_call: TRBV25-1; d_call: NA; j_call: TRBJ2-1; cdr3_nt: TGTGCCAGCGCAGTCAGGGGTGATCTCAACAATGAGCAGTTCTTC; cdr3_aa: CASAVRGDLNNEQFF
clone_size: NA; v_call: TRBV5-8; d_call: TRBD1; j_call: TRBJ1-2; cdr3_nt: TGTGCCAGCAGCTTGGGACAGGGCTTCGGTGGCTACACCTTC; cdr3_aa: CASSLGQGFGGYTF
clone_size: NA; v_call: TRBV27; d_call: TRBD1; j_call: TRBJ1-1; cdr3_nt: TGTGCCAGCAGTATCGGGACAGCGAACACTGAAGCTTTCTTT; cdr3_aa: CASSIGTANTEAFF
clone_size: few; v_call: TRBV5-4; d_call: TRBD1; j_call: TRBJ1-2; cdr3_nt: TGTGCCAGCAGCTTGCAGCGACAGGGAGGATATGGCTACACCTTC; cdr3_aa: CASSLQRQGGYGYTF
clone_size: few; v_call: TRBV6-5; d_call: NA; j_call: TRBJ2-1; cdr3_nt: TGTGCCAGCAGTTTAAGGCAGGCAGCCTACAATGAGCAGTTCTTC; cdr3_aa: CASSLRQAAYNEQFF
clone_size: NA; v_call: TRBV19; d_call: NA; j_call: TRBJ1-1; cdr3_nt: TGTGCCAGTGCCTGGGGGGGCAGGGGCACTGAAGCTTTCTTT; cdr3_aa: CASAWGGRGTEAFF
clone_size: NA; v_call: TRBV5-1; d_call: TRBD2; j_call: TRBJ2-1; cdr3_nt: TGCGCCAGCAGCCGTCTAGCGGGCTCCTACAATGAGCAGTTCTTC; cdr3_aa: CASSRLAGSYNEQFF
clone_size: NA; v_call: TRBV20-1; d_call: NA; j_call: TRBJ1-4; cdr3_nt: TGCAGTGCTATCTCAGGGGAAAAACTGTTTTTT; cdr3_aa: CSAISGEKLFF
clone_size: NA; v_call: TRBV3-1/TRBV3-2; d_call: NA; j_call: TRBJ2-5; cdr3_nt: TGTGCCAGCCAGGAGGGAGTGGGGTGGTGGGAGACCCAGTACTTC; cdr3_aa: CASQEGVGWWETQYF
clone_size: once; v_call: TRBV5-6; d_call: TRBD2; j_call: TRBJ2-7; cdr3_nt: TGTGCCAGCAGCTTGGCGACTAGCAACTCTCTCGGGAGCTCCTACGAGCAGTACTTC; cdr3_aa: CASSLATSNSLGSSYEQYF
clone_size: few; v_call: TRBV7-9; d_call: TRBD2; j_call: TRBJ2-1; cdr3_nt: TGTGCCAGCAGCCCTGGACTAGCGGGAATGTATGAGCAGTTCTTC; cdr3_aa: CASSPGLAGMYEQFF
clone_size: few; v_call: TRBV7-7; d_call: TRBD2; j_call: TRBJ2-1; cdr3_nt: TGTGCCAGCAGCTTAGGCCGGGGACTAGCGGGAGCCCCTGAGCAGTTCTTC; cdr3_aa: CASSLGRGLAGAPEQFF
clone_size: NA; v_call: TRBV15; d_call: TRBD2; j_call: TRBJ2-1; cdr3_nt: TGTGCCACCAGCAGAGAACTAGCGGGAGGGGATCGGGAGCAGTTCTTC; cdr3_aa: CATSRELAGGDREQFF
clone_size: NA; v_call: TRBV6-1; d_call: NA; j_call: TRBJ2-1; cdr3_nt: TGTGCCAGCACCGATAGGGCCTCGGGGGATGAGCAGTTCTTC; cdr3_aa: CASTDRASGDEQFF
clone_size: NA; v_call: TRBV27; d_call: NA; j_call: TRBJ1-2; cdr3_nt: TGTGCCAGCAGTTTATCAACCCTGGGGGGGGGCTACACCTTC; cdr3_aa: CASSLSTLGGGYTF
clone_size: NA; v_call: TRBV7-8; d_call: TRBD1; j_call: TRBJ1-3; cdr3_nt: TGTGCCAGCAGCCAAGACAGGGGTGGAAACACCATATATTTT; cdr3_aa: CASSQDRGGNTIYF
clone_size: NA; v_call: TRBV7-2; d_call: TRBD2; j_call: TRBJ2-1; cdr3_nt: TGTGCCAGCAACCTAGGGCGACTAGCGGGAGGAGACAATGAGCAGTTCTTC; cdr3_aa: CASNLGRLAGGDNEQFF
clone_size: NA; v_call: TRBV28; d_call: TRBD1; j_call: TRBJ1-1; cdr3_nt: TGTGCCAGCAGAGACAGGGTAACAGGGGCTGAAGCTTTCTTT; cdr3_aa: CASRDRVTGAEAFF
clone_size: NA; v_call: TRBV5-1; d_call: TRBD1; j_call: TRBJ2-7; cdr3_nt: TGCGCCAGCAGCTTCGACAGGGGAGCCTACGAGCAGTACTTC; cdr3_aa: CASSFDRGAYEQYF
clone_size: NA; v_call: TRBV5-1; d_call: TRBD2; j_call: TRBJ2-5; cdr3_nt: TGCGCCAGCAAGAGACTAGCGGTCCAAGAGACCCAGTACTTC; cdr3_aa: CASKRLAVQETQYF
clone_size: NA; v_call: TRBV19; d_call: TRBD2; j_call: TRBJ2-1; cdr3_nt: TGTGCCAGTAGTATCAGTCTAGCGGGGTCCAATGAGCAGTTCTTC; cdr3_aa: CASSISLAGSNEQFF
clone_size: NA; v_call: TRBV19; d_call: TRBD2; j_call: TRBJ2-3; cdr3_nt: TGTGCCAGTAGTGGATTACTAGCGGGAGCGGCAGATACGCAGTATTTT; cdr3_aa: CASSGLLAGAADTQYF
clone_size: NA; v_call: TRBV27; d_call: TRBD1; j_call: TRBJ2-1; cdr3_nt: TGTGCCAGCAGTTTTCAGGGGGTAGAGGAGCAGTTCTTC; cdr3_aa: CASSFQGVEEQFF
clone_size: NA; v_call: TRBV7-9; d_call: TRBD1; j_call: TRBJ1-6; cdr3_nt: TGTGCCAGCAGCCCCCGGGACAGTTTTAATTCACCCCTCCACTTT; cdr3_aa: CASSPRDSFNSPLHF
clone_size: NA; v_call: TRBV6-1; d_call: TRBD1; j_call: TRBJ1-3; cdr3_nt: TGTGCCAGCAGTGAGGGGACAGGCCCTGGAAACACCATATATTTT; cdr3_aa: CASSEGTGPGNTIYF
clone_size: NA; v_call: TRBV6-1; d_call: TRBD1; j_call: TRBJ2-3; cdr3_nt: TGTGCCAGCAGTGAAGCCCAGGGGGTCACAGATACGCAGTATTTT; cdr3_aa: CASSEAQGVTDTQYF
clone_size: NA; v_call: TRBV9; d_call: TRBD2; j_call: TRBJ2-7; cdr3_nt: TGTGCCAGCAGCGTAGAGGGACTAGCGGGGCAAGAGCAGTACTTC; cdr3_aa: CASSVEGLAGQEQYF
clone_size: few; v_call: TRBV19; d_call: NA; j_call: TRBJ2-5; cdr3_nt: TGTGCCAGTAGCCAGCAAGAGACCCAGTACTTC; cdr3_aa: CASSQQETQYF
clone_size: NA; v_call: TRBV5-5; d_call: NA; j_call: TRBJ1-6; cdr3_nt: TGTGCCAGCACCCGGTCCGCCCCAAGGACAGAGGATTCACCCCTCCACTTT; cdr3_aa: CASTRSAPRTEDSPLHF
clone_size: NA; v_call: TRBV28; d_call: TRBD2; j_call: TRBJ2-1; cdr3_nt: TGTGCCAGCAGCAACGGGTTGCCGGGGGGGAGCACCTACAATGAGCAGTTCTTC; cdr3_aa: CASSNGLPGGSTYNEQFF
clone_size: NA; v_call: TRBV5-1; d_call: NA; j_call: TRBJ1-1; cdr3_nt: TGCGCCAGCAGACGGGTGAACACTGAAGCTTTCTTT; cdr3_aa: CASRRVNTEAFF
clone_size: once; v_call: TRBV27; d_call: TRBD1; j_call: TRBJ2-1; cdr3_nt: TGTGCCACAGCCACCGGTTGGGGCAGGGGGTTTGTTGGTGAGCAGTTCTTC; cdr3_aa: CATATGWGRGFVGEQFF
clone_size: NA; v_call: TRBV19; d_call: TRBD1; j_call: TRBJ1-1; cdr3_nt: TGTGCCAGTAAAAGGGGGGACAGGGTGAACACTGAAGCTTTCTTT; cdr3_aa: CASKRGDRVNTEAFF
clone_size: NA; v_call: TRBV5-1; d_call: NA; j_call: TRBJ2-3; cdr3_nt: TGCGCCAGCAGCTTGGCCCTCTCTAGCTCCAATAGGCAGTATTTT; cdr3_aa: CASSLALSSSNRQYF
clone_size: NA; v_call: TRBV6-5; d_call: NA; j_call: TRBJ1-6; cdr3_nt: TGTGCCAGCAGTCGACTTAATTCACCCCTCCACTTT; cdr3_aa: CASSRLNSPLHF
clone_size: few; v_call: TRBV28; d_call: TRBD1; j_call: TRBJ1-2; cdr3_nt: TGTGCCAGCAGTTTATCGGGACAGGGGAGAGATGGCTACACCTTC; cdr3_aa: CASSLSGQGRDGYTF
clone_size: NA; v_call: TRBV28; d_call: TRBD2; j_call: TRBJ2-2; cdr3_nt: TGTGCCAGCTATTCCCTTTGGGCTAGCGGGAGATCCGGGGAGCTGTTTTTT; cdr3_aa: CASYSLWASGRSGELFF